Below, 17 T cell receptor beta chains from the same sample are listed, as sequenced in a study of T cells after posttransplantation cyclophosphamide. The data were produced by immunoSEQ multiplex PCR, yet TCRdb's version contains in-frame clones alone and is incomplete. The sample contains roughly 45,000 clones, none of them singletons. The sequenced material came from PBMCs. Receptor source: a middle-aged man in good health, CMV-negative, and a related stem cell transplant donor.

At least ten counts were recorded for this clone. The chain uses TRBV7-8 and TRBJ2-2, with TRBD1 as a possible D gene (6 bases). Trimming left V 1 base short and J 0 bases short, with 12 bases between. CDR1 and CDR2 from the germline V gene are SGHVS and FQNEAQ. CDR3 length equals 17 residues. In DNA, the CDR3 is TGTGCCAGCAGCTTAGTGTGGGGGCGGGCGAACACCGGGGAGCTGTTTTTT. Its protein is CASSLVWGRANTGELFF.

This clone was counted many times. The rearrangement joins TRBV6-4 to TRBJ2-2; 8 bases align to TRBD1. The CDR3 has 16 residues. Trimming removed 0 bases from V and 5 bases from J; junction bases left unmatched: 5. Per the germline V gene, CDR1 is MRHNA and CDR2 is SNTAGT. In nucleotides, the CDR3 is TGTGCCAGCAGTGACTCGAACAGGGGGTATACCGGGGAGCTGTTTTTT. Translation gives CASSDSNRGYTGELFF.

This clone showed up many times. The chain uses TRBV27 and TRBJ2-7, with TRBD1 matching over 7 bases. The CDR3 is made up of 14 amino acids. V shed 1 base and J 3 bases; nucleotides not matched to a gene: 3. Germline CDR1 reads MNHEY; CDR2 reads SMNVEV (reference sequence). This CDR3 reads CASSLLGQFYEQYF. The CDR3 coding sequence is TGTGCCAGCAGTTTATTGGGACAGTTCTACGAGCAGTACTTC.

This clone was seen repeatedly, ten times or more. The V gene is TRBV7-3, the J gene TRBJ1-4; TRBD1 matches 10 bases. The germline CDR1 and CDR2 sequences are SGHTA and FQGTGA. The CDR3 loop spans 15 amino acids. J lost 6 bases, V lost 5 bases, and 6 bases had no gene match. Here the CDR3 reads CASSPRDRGDEKLFF. The DNA of the CDR3 is TGTGCCAGCAGCCCGCGGGACAGGGGAGATGAAAAACTGTTTTTT.

This clone was detected many times. The chain has TRBV10-1 and TRBJ2-2; D may be TRBD2 (6 bases). V was shortened by 3 bases and J by 4 bases, with 12 bases between the two germline ends. The germline V gene encodes CDR1 WNHNN and CDR2 SYGVQD (reference sequence). CDR3 length: 15 residues. CDR3: CASSDTGLPTGELFF. For the CDR3, the DNA is TGCGCCAGCAGTGATACCGGACTACCCACCGGGGAGCTGTTTTTT.

There are many counts of this clone. The chain combines TRBV4-2 with TRBJ2-7, with TRBD1 matching over 7 bases. V gave up 5 bases and J gave up 2 bases; unmatched junction bases: 9. The CDR3 loop spans 15 amino acids. Germline assignment: CDR1 LGHNA and CDR2 YNFKEQ. The CDR3 nucleotides read TGTGCCAGCAGCATGAGACAGGGACCCCCCTACGAGCAGTACTTC. Its translation: CASSMRQGPPYEQYF.

This clone was recorded at least ten times. This chain joins TRBV7-9 and TRBJ2-5, with 8 positions matching TRBD1. The germline gives CDR1 SEHNR, CDR2 FQNEAQ (reference sequence). Trimming removed 4 bases from V and 4 bases from J; junction bases left unmatched: 11. This CDR3 has 16 amino acids. CDR3 sequence reads: CASSSGRGRIGETQYF. DNA of the CDR3: TGTGCCAGCAGCTCTGGCAGGGGGCGCATCGGAGAGACCCAGTACTTC.

This clone was observed a few times. This sequence joins TRBV30 and TRBJ2-7; the D is unclear. V was clipped by 5 bases and J by 0 bases, with 14 bases between them. The CDR3 runs 14 residues. CDR1 and CDR2 from the germline V gene are GTSNPN and SVGIG (reference sequence). The CDR3 DNA follows: TGTGCCTGGCGATGGGCGTCGAGCTCCTACGAGCAGTACTTC. This sequence encodes CAWRWASSSYEQYF.

This clone was detected many times. This chain connects TRBV29-1 to TRBJ2-2; D might be TRBD2 (6 bases). Trimming shortened V by 7 bases and J by 2 bases, and 14 bases separated the two germline ends. The CDR3 has 14 amino acids. The germline V gene encodes CDR1 SQVTM and CDR2 ANQGSEA. CDR3 nucleotides: TGCAGCGCGAGCGCGGGGACCAACACCGGGGAGCTGTTTTTT. This gives the protein CSASAGTNTGELFF.

This clone was observed at least ten times. CDR3 bases: TGTGCCAGCAATGGACTAGCGGGAGTCACAGATACGCAGTATTTT. Its translation: CASNGLAGVTDTQYF. V gene TRBV2 combines with J gene TRBJ2-3, with TRBD2 identical over 13 bases. Germline CDR1 is SNHLY and CDR2 is FYNNEI. After removal of 7 bases from V and 2 bases from J, the junction contained 3 bases not matched to a gene. The CDR3 extends over 15 amino acids.

At least ten counts were recorded for this clone. The chain carries TRBV27 and TRBJ2-7, with D hard to call. Germline V gives CDR1 MNHEY, CDR2 SMNVEV (reference sequence). The CDR3 is 11 residues long. V gave up 3 bases and J gave up 5 bases, with 5 bases separating them. CDR3 coding DNA: TGTGCCAGCAGTTTTCTCCACGAGCAGTACTTC. It translates to CASSFLHEQYF.

This clone was seen at least ten times. The chain couples TRBV27 to TRBJ1-1; D not resolved. V lost 7 bases and J lost 1, with 16 bases in between. This CDR3 has 15 amino acids. The V gene's germline CDR1 is MNHEY and CDR2 SMNVEV (reference sequence). CDR3 sequence: CASTPDISGNTEAFF. DNA for the CDR3: TGTGCCAGCACCCCCGACATCTCCGGGAACACTGAAGCTTTCTTT.

The table lists this clone with many counts. The V and J genes are TRBV18 and TRBJ2-7; TRBD1 matches at 7 bases. The length of the CDR3 is 15 residues. Germline CDR1 and CDR2: KGHSH and LQKENI. Unmatched junction bases numbered 12, after V lost 3 bases and J lost 7 bases. CDR3 nucleotides: TGTGCCAGCTCACCGTCCGGGACAGAAGCTCGGGAGCAGTACTTC. It translates to CASSPSGTEAREQYF. Full variable domain (remainder filled in from reference TRBV18 and TRBJ2-7): NAGVMQNPRHLVRRRGQEARLRCSPMKGHSHVYWYRQLPEEGLKFMVYLQKENIIDESGMPKERFSAEFPKEGPSILRIQQVVRGDSAAYFCASSPSGTEAREQYFGPGTRLTVT.

This clone occurred many times. The chain uses TRBV19 and TRBJ2-1; D is perhaps TRBD2 (7 bases). This CDR3 region has 12 residues. Trimming shortened V by 10 bases and J by 9 bases, and 16 bases separated the two germline ends. The V gene's germline CDR1 is LNHDA and CDR2 SQIVND (reference sequence). CDR3: CATSPGGLEQFF. CDR3 DNA: TGTGCCACTTCCCCCGGGGGGCTTGAGCAGTTCTTC.

The rearrangement joins TRBV11-1 to TRBJ1-4; D is unclear. The CDR3 consists of 14 residues. The ends were cut back, 4 bases at V and 9 bases at J, with 15 bases in the middle. Germline CDR1 is SGHAT and CDR2 is FQDESV (reference sequence). CDR3 nucleotides: TGTGCCAGCAGCTCGATGGGCGTGAAGCAAAAACTGTTTTTT. It encodes CASSSMGVKQKLFF. The full variable domain, in which reference TRBV11-1 and TRBJ1-4 provide the parts outside the CDR3, is EAEVAQSPRYKITEKSQAVAFWCDPISGHATLYWYRQILGQGPELLVQFQDESVVDDSQLPKDRFSAERLKGVDSTLKIQPAELGDSAMYLCASSSMGVKQKLFFGSGTQLSVL.

This clone was observed at least ten times. The chain employs TRBV29-1 and TRBJ1-1; 8 nucleotides agree with TRBD1. The ends lost 7 bases at V and 6 bases at J; junction bases unmatched: 13. The CDR3 consists of 14 residues. From germline, CDR1 is SQVTM and CDR2 ANQGSEA. CDR3 coding DNA: TGCAGCGGCTTAGGACAGGGCTTATTCGCTGAAGCTTTCTTT. It yields the protein CSGLGQGLFAEAFF.

This clone was recorded many times. The CDR3 DNA reads as TGTGCCAGCAGACGGGGGGGTGGCCAAGAGACCCAGTACTTC. This encodes CASRRGGGQETQYF. This chain connects TRBV5-4 to TRBJ2-5, with 8 bases fitting TRBD2. Germline-derived CDR1 and CDR2 are SGHNT and YYREEE (reference sequence). After removal of 5 bases from V and 1 base from J, the junction contained 4 bases not matched to a gene. This CDR3 is built from 14 residues.